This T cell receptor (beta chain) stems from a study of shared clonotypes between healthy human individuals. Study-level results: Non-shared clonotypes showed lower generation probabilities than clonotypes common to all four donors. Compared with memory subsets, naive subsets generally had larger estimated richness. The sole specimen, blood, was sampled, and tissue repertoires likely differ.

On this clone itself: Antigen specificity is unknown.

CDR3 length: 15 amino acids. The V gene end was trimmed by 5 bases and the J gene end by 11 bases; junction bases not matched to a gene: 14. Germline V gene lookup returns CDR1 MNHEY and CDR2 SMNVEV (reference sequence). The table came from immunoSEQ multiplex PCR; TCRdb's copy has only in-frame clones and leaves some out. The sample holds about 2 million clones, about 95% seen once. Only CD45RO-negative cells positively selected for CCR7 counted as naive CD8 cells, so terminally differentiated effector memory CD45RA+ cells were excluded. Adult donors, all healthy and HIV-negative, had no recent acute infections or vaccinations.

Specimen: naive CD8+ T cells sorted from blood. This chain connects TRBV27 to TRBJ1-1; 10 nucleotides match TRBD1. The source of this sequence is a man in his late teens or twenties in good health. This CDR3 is CASSLGPGTGVRAFF. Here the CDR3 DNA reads TGTGCCAGCAGTCTCGGTCCCGGGACAGGGGTACGGGCTTTCTTT.